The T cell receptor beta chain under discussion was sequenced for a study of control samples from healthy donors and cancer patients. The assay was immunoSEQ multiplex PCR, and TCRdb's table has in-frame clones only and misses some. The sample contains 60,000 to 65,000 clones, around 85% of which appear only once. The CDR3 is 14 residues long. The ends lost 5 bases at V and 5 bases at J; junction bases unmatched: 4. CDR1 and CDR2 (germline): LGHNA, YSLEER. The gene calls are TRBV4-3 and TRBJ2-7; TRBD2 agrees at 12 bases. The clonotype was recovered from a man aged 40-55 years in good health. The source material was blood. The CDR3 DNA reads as TGCGCCAGCAGCGGACTAGCGGGGCTTGACGAGCAGTACTTC. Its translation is CASSGLAGLDEQYF.